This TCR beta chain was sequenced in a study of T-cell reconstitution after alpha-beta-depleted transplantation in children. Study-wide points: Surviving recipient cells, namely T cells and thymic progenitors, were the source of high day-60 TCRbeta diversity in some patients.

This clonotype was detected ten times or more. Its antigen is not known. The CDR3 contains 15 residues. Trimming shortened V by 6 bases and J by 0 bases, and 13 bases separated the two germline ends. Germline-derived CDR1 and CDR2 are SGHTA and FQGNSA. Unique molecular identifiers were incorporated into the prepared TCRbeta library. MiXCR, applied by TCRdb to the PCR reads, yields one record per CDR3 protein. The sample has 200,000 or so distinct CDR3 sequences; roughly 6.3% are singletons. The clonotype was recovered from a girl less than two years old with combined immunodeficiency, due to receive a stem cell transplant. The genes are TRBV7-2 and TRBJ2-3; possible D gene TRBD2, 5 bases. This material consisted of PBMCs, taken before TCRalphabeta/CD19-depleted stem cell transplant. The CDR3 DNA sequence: TGTGCCAGCAGTCCAAGCGGTACTAGCACAGATACGCAGTATTTT. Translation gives CASSPSGTSTDTQYF.